Detailed here is one T cell receptor beta chain. Its antigen remains unidentified. This entry comes from a study of OX40 agonist ivuxolimab in advanced cancers. Findings and caveats of the study: Normalized T-cell clonal expansion was also low in some nonresponders. Relative to CD4+ cells, CD8+ T cells on average had more expanded clones. With doses of 0.1 to 3.0 mg/kg, CD4+ and CD8+ blood T cells had undergone clonal expansion by week 6.

TCRdb keeps only in-frame clones here, not all; method: immunoSEQ multiplex PCR. The table shows around 100,000 clones, with around 93% occurring only once. V lost 6 bases to trimming and J lost 1 base, with 6 bases between them. Germline CDR1 is MNHEY and CDR2 is SMNVEV (reference sequence). CDR3 length equals 13 residues. The sequence was collected from an adult with an advanced solid tumor such as melanoma, head and neck, liver or kidney cancer. V is TRBV27 and J is TRBJ2-2; D is ambiguous. The sequencing used CD4+ or CD8+ T cells sorted from blood, collected in a trial of the OX40 agonist ivuxolimab. DNA for the CDR3: TGTGCCAGCAGCCGATGGAACACCGGGGAGCTGTTTTTT. Translated, it gives CASSRWNTGELFF.